This T cell receptor beta chain was identified in a study of T-cell reconstitution after alpha-beta-depleted transplantation in children. This clonotype has ten or more counts. Its antigen remains unknown. The study's findings and limits: Where alpha-beta T cells came from about two months after transplant was reportedly several hundred expanded graft clones. It was newly produced T cells that mostly accounted for T-cell counts and diversity one year after transplant. Recipient T cells and thymic progenitors that survived were the source of the high TCRbeta diversity seen at day 60 in some patients.

The CDR3 sequence is 15 residues long. Trimming shortened V by 2 bases and J by 3 bases, and 14 bases separated the two germline ends. From germline, CDR1 is SGHRS and CDR2 YFSETQ. Library preparation (for TCRbeta) was performed with unique molecular identifiers. TCRdb re-derived calls from the PCR reads in MiXCR, one entry per CDR3 protein. The sample holds fewer than 350,000 distinct CDR3 sequences, roughly 10% seen once. The source of this sequence is a male patient between 2 and 10 years old who had a stem cell transplant for chronic granulomatous disease, so the T cells may come from the graft donor. The gene calls are TRBV5-1 and TRBJ2-5; possibly TRBD2 for D (5 bases). This specimen consisted of peripheral blood, obtained 180 days after TCRalphabeta/CD19-depleted stem cell transplant. The chain's CDR3 is CASSFRGKVEETQYF. CDR3 coding DNA: TGCGCCAGCAGCTTTCGGGGAAAGGTCGAAGAGACCCAGTACTTC.